This T cell receptor beta chain was profiled in a study of T-cell memory formation after mild COVID-19. This CDR3 contains 13 residues. V was trimmed by 3 bases and J by 4 bases, leaving 7 bases between them. Germline V gives CDR1 DFQATT, CDR2 SNEGSKA (reference sequence). TCRdb passed the 5' RACE reads through MiXCR, listing each CDR3 protein once. The data hold under 550,000 distinct CDR3 sequences, with approximately 18% observed a single time. V and J are TRBV20-1 and TRBJ2-6; D is uncertain. This clonotype was obtained from a man between 18 and 29 years old who had mild COVID-19 (a few samples of this study predate the infection). Cell type and time point are not known. Sequenced: PBMCs or a T cell subset sorted from them (not recorded which). The CDR3 nucleotides are TGCAGTGCTAGCTGGGCCGGGGCCAACGTCCTGACTTTC. Its translation: CSASWAGANVLTF.